The 30 T cell receptor beta chains presented below share a single source sample, sequenced in a study of T cell repertoires in cytomegalovirus infection. No antigen is known for these receptors. TCRdb reprocessed the reads with MiXCR, giving one entry per CDR3 protein. The sample carries 62,000 or so distinct CDR3 sequences, roughly a fifth recorded once. The sequencing used CD8+ T cells from cultured PBMCs, collected from culture after CMV antigen stimulation. These receptors were obtained from a human donor in good health (CMV status not recorded). Some clones in this sample may be carry-over from other donors' samples.

The chain links TRBV7-9 to TRBJ1-1; weak D call: TRBD1 (5 bases). V was pared by 5 bases and J by 2 bases, with 18 bases between. Germline V gene data show CDR1 as SEHNR and CDR2 as FQNEAQ (reference sequence). The CDR3 has 16 amino acids. This chain's CDR3 is CASSPGGKGENTEAFF. CDR3 sequence (DNA): TGTGCCAGCAGCCCGGGGGGTAAGGGCGAAAACACTGAAGCTTTCTTT.

V gene TRBV29-1 combines with J gene TRBJ1-1; D not resolved. Between the trimmed V and J ends, which lost 8 bases and 5 bases, there was a span of 12 bases. This CDR3 is built from 11 residues. The germline gives CDR1 SQVTM, CDR2 ANQGSEA. The CDR3 nucleotides read TGCAGCTCGGGTGGGGAAACTGAAGCTTTCTTT. Translation gives CSSGGETEAFF.

J is TRBJ2-4 and V is TRBV14; D gene unclear. Per germline, CDR1 SGHDN and CDR2 FVKESK. The CDR3 runs to 11 residues. The V end was cut by 8 bases, the J end by 7 bases, with 9 bases between. CDR3 coding DNA: TGTGCCAGCCCTGCCAGGAACATTCAGTACTTC. It yields the protein CASPARNIQYF. Full variable domain (missing parts from reference TRBV14 and TRBJ2-4): EAGVTQFPSHSVIEKGQTVTLRCDPISGHDNLYWYRRVMGKEIKFLLHFVKESKQDESGMPNNRFLAERTGGTYSTLKVQPAELEDSGVYFCASPARNIQYFGAGTRLSVL.

The rearrangement links TRBV6-2 or TRBV6-3 to TRBJ2-7, with 9 nucleotides matching TRBD1. V shed 0 bases, J shed 5 bases, and the junction held 8 bases outside the gene matches. CDR3 length equals 16 residues. CDR1 and CDR2 (germline): MNHEY, SVGEGT. CDR3 sequence reads: CASSYSPGTGYHEQYF. The CDR3 nucleotides are TGTGCCAGCAGTTACTCTCCCGGGACAGGGTATCACGAGCAGTACTTC.

This clonotype was counted only a few times. V and J are TRBV6-5 and TRBJ2-5; 8 nucleotides agree with TRBD1. Germline V CDR1 and CDR2: MNHEY, SVGAGI. With 2 bases clipped from V and 0 bases from J, the junction kept 14 bases outside the gene matches. The CDR3 is 19 residues long. The CDR3 reads CASSYPLRSTGDHQETQYF. CDR3 DNA: TGTGCCAGCAGTTACCCTCTCCGCTCGACAGGGGACCACCAAGAGACCCAGTACTTC.

The chain has TRBV7-3 and TRBJ1-1, with a tentative D call TRBD1 (5 bases). The CDR3 is 14 amino acids. Trimming cost V 4 bases and J 5 bases, with 14 bases left between them. The germline gives CDR1 SGHTA, CDR2 FQGTGA. CDR3 sequence (DNA): TGTGCCAGCAGCTCCGCAGGGCGACTTACTGAAGCTTTCTTT. Its protein product is CASSSAGRLTEAFF. The full variable domain, with the rest looked up from reference TRBV7-3 and TRBJ1-1, is GAGVSQTPSNKVTEKGKYVELRCDPISGHTALYWYRQSLGQGPEFLIYFQGTGAADDSGLPNDRFFAVRPEGSVSTLKIQRTERGDSAVYLCASSSAGRLTEAFFGQGTRLTVV.

The rearrangement links TRBV27 to TRBJ2-3; unclear D gene. Germline loops: CDR1 MNHEY, CDR2 SMNVEV (reference sequence). CDR3 length: 13 amino acids. V lost 5 bases and J lost 1, with 7 bases in between. CDR3 in DNA: TGTGCCAGCAGTGTCCCGGGCACAGATACGCAGTATTTT. It specifies CASSVPGTDTQYF.

The chain joins TRBV12-3 or TRBV12-4 to TRBJ2-3, with D perhaps given as TRBD1 or TRBD2 (6 bases each). The ends were cut back, 5 bases at V and 2 bases at J, with 23 bases in the middle. This CDR3 spans 18 amino acids. Written as DNA, the CDR3 is TGTGCCAGCAGTCCCTTCCTTCGGGGGCCCCCAAACACAGATACGCAGTATTTT. Encoded protein: CASSPFLRGPPNTDTQYF.

In its sample, this clonotype was seen a few times. The chain employs TRBV28 and TRBJ1-6, with D maybe TRBD1 (6 bases). V lost 5 bases and J 4 bases, leaving 12 bases between the germline ends. CDR3 length: 15 residues. Germline CDR1 reads MDHEN; CDR2 reads SYDVKM. The CDR3 loop reads CASSETGGYNSPLHF. The DNA of the CDR3 is TGTGCCAGCAGTGAGACAGGCGGGTATAATTCACCCCTCCACTTT.

The J gene is TRBJ2-7, the V gene TRBV27, with 10 bases matching TRBD2. V trimming: 5 bases; J trimming: 3 bases; junction bases outside the gene matches: 7. From germline, CDR1 is MNHEY and CDR2 SMNVEV (reference sequence). The CDR3 sequence is 15 residues long. The CDR3 is CASSPSGGGGYEQYF. CDR3 nucleotide sequence: TGTGCCAGCAGTCCCAGCGGGGGGGGGGGCTACGAGCAGTACTTC.

This clonotype was detected a few times. The genes are TRBV4-1 and TRBJ1-1, with D perhaps TRBD1 (5 bases). Germline-derived CDR1 and CDR2 are MGHRA and YSYEKL. Deletions cut 3 bases from V and 0 bases from J, with 11 bases between. This CDR3 has 15 residues. The CDR3 DNA sequence: TGCGCCAGCAGCCAGGCCGACAGAGTGAACACTGAAGCTTTCTTT. Translating it yields CASSQADRVNTEAFF.

The chain uses TRBV27 and TRBJ1-5; unclear D gene. The germline gives CDR1 MNHEY, CDR2 SMNVEV (reference sequence). This CDR3 is built from 15 residues. Between the trimmed V and J ends, which lost 9 bases and 4 bases, there was a span of 19 bases. Written as DNA, the CDR3 is TGTGCCAGTAGATTGGGCACCGGTGGGAATCAGCCCCAGCATTTT. It yields the protein CASRLGTGGNQPQHF.

This clonotype has a handful of counts. The chain has TRBV19 and TRBJ2-7; D is ambiguous. Germline CDR1 LNHDA, CDR2 SQIVND (reference sequence). V lost 5 bases, J lost 3 bases, and 14 bases lay in between. The CDR3 totals 14 residues. The CDR3 nucleotides read TGTGCCAGTAGTTCCCGAGGAAGTGGCTACGAGCAGTACTTC. Amino acid sequence: CASSSRGSGYEQYF.

This clonotype appeared a few times. The chain is built from TRBV12-3 or TRBV12-4 and TRBJ1-5; possible D gene TRBD1, 6 bases. The V and J ends lost 5 bases and 2 bases respectively, with 16 bases between them. CDR3 length equals 16 residues. The CDR3 bases are TGTGCCAGCAGTCCGACAGGTTCCCTTGGCAATCAGCCCCAGCATTTT. Its translation is CASSPTGSLGNQPQHF.

The sample holds a few counts of this clonotype. The chain employs TRBV7-9 and TRBJ2-2, with D perhaps TRBD2 (6 bases). The CDR3 is made up of 17 amino acids. V dropped 0 bases and J dropped 6 bases, with 17 bases sitting between them. In germline, CDR1 is SEHNR, CDR2 FQNEAQ (reference sequence). The CDR3 is CASSLALREEEAGELFF. In DNA, the CDR3 is TGTGCCAGCAGCTTAGCCCTCAGGGAGGAGGAAGCCGGGGAGCTGTTTTTT.

This clonotype turned up a few times. V usage is TRBV7-2 and J usage is TRBJ1-2, with 10 bases lining up with TRBD1. Germline CDR1 SGHTA, CDR2 FQGNSA. V lost 5 bases and J lost 5; bases outside the gene matches: 11. The CDR3 runs 16 residues. The CDR3 sequence is CASSTNIGQGVYGYTF. CDR3 coding DNA: TGTGCCAGCAGCACAAACATCGGACAGGGGGTATATGGCTACACCTTC.

This clonotype was counted a few times. This chain links TRBV6-2 or TRBV6-3 with TRBJ2-1; no clear D. Trimming left V 6 bases short and J 9 bases short, with 12 bases between. There are 12 residues in the CDR3. Germline lookup yields CDR1 MNHEY and CDR2 SVGEGT. CDR3 residues: CASSSPRGEQFF. CDR3 coding DNA: TGTGCCAGCAGCTCACCCCGTGGTGAGCAGTTCTTC.

The chain is built from TRBV7-2 and TRBJ2-1; TRBD2 aligns across 12 bases. The CDR3 runs to 15 residues. The V gene's germline CDR1 is SGHTA and CDR2 FQGNSA. Trimming took 11 bases from V and 8 from J; bases not matched to a gene: 13. The CDR3 sequence: CAYLRASGGAYEQFF. The CDR3 DNA reads TGTGCCTATCTCAGGGCTAGCGGGGGGGCCTATGAGCAGTTCTTC.

J is TRBJ2-1 and V is TRBV12-3 or TRBV12-4; unclear D gene. There are 15 residues in the CDR3. The V end lost 5 bases, the J end lost 8 bases, and 19 bases lay between the germline ends. CDR3 region: CASSPSPGPKDEQFF. The CDR3 DNA follows: TGTGCCAGCAGTCCCTCCCCAGGACCGAAAGATGAGCAGTTCTTC.

This clonotype came up a few times. The V call is TRBV15, the J call TRBJ2-3, with D possibly being TRBD2 (5 bases). The V end lost 6 bases, the J end lost 3 bases, and 13 bases lay between the germline ends. Germline V CDR1 and CDR2: LNHNV, YYDKDF (reference sequence). The CDR3 is made up of 14 amino acids. CDR3 DNA: TGTGCCACCAGGCGCCTAGCAAAGACAGATACGCAGTATTTT. Its protein product is CATRRLAKTDTQYF.

This clonotype was seen a handful of times. This chain uses TRBV19 with TRBJ1-6; D not resolved. Germline loops: CDR1 LNHDA, CDR2 SQIVND (reference sequence). This CDR3 contains 15 residues. Trimming removed 7 bases from V and 5 bases from J, with 15 bases in between. The CDR3 DNA is TGTGCCAGTAAACCCACCGCCTGGGATAATTCACCCCTCCACTTT. This translates into CASKPTAWDNSPLHF. Combining the CDR3 with reference TRBV19 and TRBJ1-6 gives the whole variable domain DGGITQSPKYLFRKEGQNVTLSCEQNLNHDAMYWYRQDPGQGLRLIYYSQIVNDFQKGDIAEGYSVSREKKESFPLTVTSAQKNPTAFYLCASKPTAWDNSPLHFGNGTRLTVT.

The chain has TRBV4-1 and TRBJ2-5; the D gene is possibly TRBD2 (5 bases). Trimming took off 0 bases at V and 3 bases at J, with 14 bases between the two ends. CDR1 is MGHRA, CDR2 YSYEKL, per germline. There are 16 residues in the CDR3. CDR3 region: CASSQDLGEIEETQYF. In nucleotides, the CDR3 is TGCGCCAGCAGCCAAGATCTCGGGGAAATCGAAGAGACCCAGTACTTC.

The chain joins TRBV7-2 to TRBJ1-5; 7 bases map to TRBD1. From germline, CDR1 is SGHTA and CDR2 FQGNSA. The CDR3 length is 19 residues. The V segment lost 5 bases and the J segment 0 bases; nucleotides outside the gene matches: 16. The CDR3 loop is CASSGPGRDSGLSNQPQHF. The CDR3 DNA is TGTGCCAGCAGCGGGCCCGGGCGGGACAGCGGGCTTAGCAATCAGCCCCAGCATTTT.

This clonotype came up a few times. V gene TRBV6-1 combines with J gene TRBJ1-5; the match to TRBD1 covers 7 bases. J lost 2 bases, V lost 6 bases, and 10 bases had no gene match. This CDR3 is 16 amino acids long. Germline-derived CDR1 and CDR2 are MNHNS and SASEGT. CDR3 DNA: TGTGCCAGCAGCTCAGAACTAGGACAGGGCAATCAGCCCCAGCATTTT. Translated, it gives CASSSELGQGNQPQHF.

The table lists this clonotype with a few counts. CDR3 loop: CASSSDGSNSPLHF. Written as DNA, the CDR3 is TGTGCCAGCAGCTCGGACGGGAGTAATTCACCCCTCCACTTT. This chain joins TRBV7-6 and TRBJ1-6; D call uncertain. This CDR3 contains 14 residues. The V gene's germline CDR1 is SGHVS and CDR2 FNYEAQ. Deletions cut 4 bases from V and 6 bases from J, with 10 bases between.

V usage is TRBV7-9 and J usage is TRBJ2-1; D remains unclear. Trimming left V 0 bases short and J 1 base short, with 4 bases between. This CDR3 spans 14 amino acids. Germline CDR1 SEHNR, CDR2 FQNEAQ (reference sequence). The CDR3, as DNA: TGTGCCAGCAGCTTAGCGAGTTCCTACAATGAGCAGTTCTTC. Residues: CASSLASSYNEQFF.

This clonotype was picked up a small number of times. This chain uses TRBV7-8 with TRBJ1-5; D might be TRBD1 (6 bases). V was trimmed by 5 bases and J by 3 bases, leaving 11 bases between them. The CDR3 has 14 residues. Per germline, CDR1 SGHVS and CDR2 FQNEAQ. The CDR3 here is CASSLGQPNQPQHF. The CDR3 DNA reads as TGTGCCAGCAGCCTAGGACAGCCCAATCAGCCCCAGCATTTT.

This clonotype was picked up a small number of times. The CDR3 DNA is TGTGCCAGCAGCTTAGAACAGGTTCGCGGGCAGGAGGAGCAAGAGACCCAGTACTTC. It codes for CASSLEQVRGQEEQETQYF. This chain links TRBV7-8 with TRBJ2-5; D possibly uses TRBD1 or TRBD2 (5 bases each). The CDR3 spans 19 residues. CDR1 SGHVS and CDR2 FQNEAQ come from the germline V gene. Trimming took 1 base from V and 2 from J, leaving 23 bases between them.

The chain couples TRBV4-3 to TRBJ1-5; D uncertain. The V and J ends lost 4 bases and 0 bases respectively, with 10 bases between them. This CDR3 is built from 15 residues. The germline V gene encodes CDR1 LGHNA and CDR2 YSLEER. The CDR3 nucleotides read TGCGCCAGCAGCCTTCGTCCCAATAGCAATCAGCCCCAGCATTTT. It encodes CASSLRPNSNQPQHF.

This clonotype occurred a few times. The rearrangement uses TRBV7-8 and TRBJ2-7, with D unclear. V was clipped by 1 base and J by 5 bases, with 6 bases between them. The CDR3 loop spans 12 amino acids. The germline gives CDR1 SGHVS, CDR2 FQNEAQ. The CDR3, as DNA: TGTGCCAGCAGCTTAGAGTGGGACGAGCAGTACTTC. This translates into CASSLEWDEQYF.